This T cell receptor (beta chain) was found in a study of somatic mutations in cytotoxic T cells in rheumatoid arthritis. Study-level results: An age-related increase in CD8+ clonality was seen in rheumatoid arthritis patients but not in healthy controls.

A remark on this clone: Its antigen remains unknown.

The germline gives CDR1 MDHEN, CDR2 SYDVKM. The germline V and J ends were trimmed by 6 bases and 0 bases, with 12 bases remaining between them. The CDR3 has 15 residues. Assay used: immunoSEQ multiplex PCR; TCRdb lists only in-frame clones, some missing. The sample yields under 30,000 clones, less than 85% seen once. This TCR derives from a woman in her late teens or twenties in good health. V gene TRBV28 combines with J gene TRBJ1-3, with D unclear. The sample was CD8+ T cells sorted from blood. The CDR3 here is CASRLDGSSGNTIYF. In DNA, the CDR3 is TGTGCCAGCAGGCTGGACGGGAGCTCTGGAAACACCATATATTTT.